This record looks at one T cell receptor beta chain sequence and its context. This sample was taken from a study of Ad26.COV2.S vaccination and SARS-CoV-2 variants. At the level of the study: The COV1001 Ad26.COV2.S trial arm included the donor. Administration of Ad26.COV2.S was intramuscular, either once or twice 56 days apart.

TCRdb's table, derived via immunoSEQ multiplex PCR, lists solely in-frame clones and lacks some. The sample contains about 420,000 clones, 85% to 90% of which appear only once. Treatment: approximately 18 received Ad26.COV2.S at low or high dose, single or two shots; a few received placebo; per-sample allocation not given. Material that was analyzed had been drawn on day 63 after the first vaccine or placebo injection. Within Boston, the person who donated was an adult of 18-55 years. Expressing Wuhan-strain SARS-CoV-2 spike, an Ad26 vector served as the vaccine. CDR1 is LNHDA, CDR2 SQIVND, per germline (reference sequence). The V and J ends lost 10 bases and 3 bases respectively, with 12 bases between them. This CDR3 is built from 12 residues.

The TCR comes from a person aged 18 to 65 who received the Ad26.COV2.S COVID-19 vaccine or a placebo. Sample: peripheral blood, taken in a trial of Ad26.COV2.S vaccine versus placebo. This rearrangement joins TRBV19 to TRBJ1-1; D is possibly TRBD1 (5 bases). The CDR3 nucleotides read TGTGCCACCCTCGGGGGGGACACTGAAGCTTTCTTT. Translating gives CATLGGDTEAFF.